What follows are 31 T cell receptor beta chains derived from one specimen sequenced in a study of regulatory T cells in long-lasting Graves disease. Arm-PCR of CDR3 regions and iRepertoire HTBI primers were used to build TCR beta libraries. TCRdb analysed the multiplex PCR reads with MiXCR anew, one entry per CDR3 protein. The sample yields roughly 410,000 distinct CDR3 sequences, roughly 15% seen once. The time point here: newly diagnosed GD, antithyroid drugs for less than 3 months. Scientists built the TCR library using RNA that was extracted from PBMCs. The data also belong to a second study, concerning T cells in Graves' hyperthyroidism and ophthalmopathy.

Sequenced material: peripheral blood mononuclear cells (PBMCs), taken at new diagnosis, from a patient treated with antithyroid drugs. The receptor set was obtained from a woman aged 40 to 55 with Graves disease.

This clonotype was counted a single time. V and J are TRBV7-2 and TRBJ2-5; 16 bases are a match to TRBD2. The J call may be mistaken, given a closer DNA end match to TRBJ2-1. CDR3 length: 20 amino acids. Looked up from germline, CDR1 is SGHTA and CDR2 is FQGNSA. CDR3 loop: CASSLRPGTSGRAGYNEQFF. CDR3 DNA sequence: TGTGCCAGCAGCTTACGCCCCGGGACTAGCGGGAGGGCCGGGTACAATGAGCAGTTCTTC.

This clonotype is a singleton in its sample. V is TRBV18 and J is TRBJ2-2; unclear D gene. The CDR3 spans 14 residues. Germline CDR1 is KGHSH and CDR2 is LQKENI. The V gene lost 6 bases and the J gene lost 4 bases, with 12 bases spanning the gap. The CDR3 sequence: CASSTSPTTGELFF. The DNA for the CDR3 is TGTGCCAGCTCTACTTCCCCTACCACCGGGGAGCTGTTTTTT. The variable domain in full, with the rest retrieved from reference TRBV18 and TRBJ2-2, is NAGVMQNPRHLVRRRGQEARLRCSPMKGHSHVYWYRQLPEEGLKFMVYLQKENIIDESGMPKERFSAEFPKEGPSILRIQQVVRGDSAAYFCASSTSPTTGELFFGEGSRLTVL.

This clonotype was detected many times. The chain links TRBV27 to TRBJ2-3; 10 nucleotides agree with TRBD2. The CDR3 runs 14 residues. Trimming cost V 6 bases and J 3 bases; bases outside gene matches: 3. CDR1 and CDR2 (germline): MNHEY, SMNVEV (reference sequence). CDR3 DNA: TGTGCCAGCAGCTCTAGCGGGAGAACAGATACGCAGTATTTT. Translating it yields CASSSSGRTDTQYF.

Comments on this clonotype: One end of the junction does not line up with germline, which may come from a read error. The CDR3 loop is CASRATGTYNEKFF. The CDR3, as DNA: TGTGCCAGCAGGGCAACCGGGACCTACAATGAGAAGTTCTTC. This chain uses TRBV7-2 with TRBJ2-1; D tentatively fits TRBD1 or TRBD2 (5 bases each). The CDR3 has 14 residues. Germline CDR1 reads SGHTA; CDR2 reads FQGNSA.

The table lists this clonotype with many counts. The chain joins TRBV10-3 to TRBJ2-5, with D possibly matching TRBD1 (6 bases). The CDR3 length is 16 residues. V was shortened by 0 bases and J by 4 bases, with 15 bases between the two germline ends. Germline lookup yields CDR1 ENHRY and CDR2 SYGVKD. Written as DNA, the CDR3 is TGTGCCATCAGTGAGTCGATGATATTCAGGGGAGAGACCCAGTACTTC. This gives the protein CAISESMIFRGETQYF.

This clonotype was found many times. The chain recombines TRBV28 with TRBJ2-1; D may correspond to TRBD1 or TRBD2 (5 bases each). The germline gives CDR1 MDHEN, CDR2 SYDVKM. V was pared by 10 bases and J by 7 bases, with 26 bases between. The CDR3 has 16 amino acids. The CDR3 region is CATTNTGTIPRNEQFF. The CDR3 nucleotides are TGTGCCACAACTAACACCGGGACCATCCCTCGGAATGAGCAGTTCTTC.

The chain carries TRBV5-1 and TRBJ2-3; a weak D match, TRBD2 (9 bases). Trimming removed 4 bases at V and 8 bases at J, with 20 bases between. The CDR3 extends over 15 amino acids. Looked up from germline, CDR1 is SGHRS and CDR2 is YFSETQ. CDR3: CASSQGASGKGTQYF. In DNA, the CDR3 is TGCGCCAGCAGCCAGGGGGCTAGCGGGAAGGGTACGCAGTATTTT.

This clonotype was seen ten or more times. This chain joins TRBV12-3 or TRBV12-4 and TRBJ2-3; D gene ambiguous. The V end lost 5 bases, the J end lost 2 bases, and 5 bases lay between the germline ends. The CDR3 covers 12 residues. CDR3 in amino acids: CASSRTTDTQYF. The CDR3 region has the DNA TGTGCCAGCAGTCGAACCACAGATACGCAGTATTTT.

This clonotype was detected ten times or more. The rearrangement links TRBV12-3 or TRBV12-4 to TRBJ1-5; D might be TRBD1 (6 bases). V was pared by 1 base and J by 3 bases, with 10 bases between. The CDR3 sequence is 15 residues long. CDR3 region: CASSLDRAANQPQHF. The CDR3 nucleotides read TGTGCCAGCAGTTTAGACAGGGCGGCCAATCAGCCCCAGCATTTT.

The V call is TRBV6-9, the J call TRBJ2-7; perhaps TRBD1 as D (6 bases). Trimming stripped 3 bases from V and 5 bases from J, with 17 bases between. The CDR3 length is 15 residues. In germline, CDR1 is MNHGY, CDR2 SVAAGI. Here the CDR3 DNA reads TGTGCCAGCAGTTACGCCCGACAGGTTACCAACGAGCAGTACTTC. Its protein product is CASSYARQVTNEQYF.

In its sample, this clonotype was seen many times. The chain joins TRBV27 to TRBJ2-2, with 9 bases matching TRBD2. The CDR3 has 19 amino acids. Germline V CDR1 and CDR2: MNHEY, SMNVEV (reference sequence). With V trimmed by 2 bases and J by 5 bases, 15 bases remained unmatched. CDR3 region: CASSLRVEGSGRGTGELFF. CDR3 DNA sequence: TGTGCCAGCAGTTTAAGGGTGGAAGGTAGCGGGAGAGGGACCGGGGAGCTGTTTTTT.

The genes are TRBV5-1 and TRBJ2-1; the match to TRBD1 covers 8 bases. With 3 bases clipped from V and 4 bases from J, the junction kept 3 bases outside the gene matches. Germline CDR1 reads SGHRS; CDR2 reads YFSETQ. The CDR3 is made up of 14 amino acids. The CDR3 is CASSYGQGYNEQFF. DNA for the CDR3: TGCGCCAGCAGCTATGGACAGGGTTACAATGAGCAGTTCTTC.

The chain employs TRBV2 and TRBJ1-5; D is uncertain. Germline CDR1 reads SNHLY; CDR2 reads FYNNEI. The CDR3 is 13 amino acids. V was pared by 10 bases and J by 3 bases, with 13 bases between. CDR3 nucleotides: TGTGCCAACGAATTAGGTTTCAATCAGCCCCAGCATTTT. Its translation is CANELGFNQPQHF.

This clonotype was picked up many times. This chain links TRBV2 with TRBJ2-3; 9 bases are a match to TRBD2. Germline values: CDR1 SNHLY, CDR2 FYNNEI. This CDR3 has 16 amino acids. With V trimmed by 4 bases and J by 0 bases, 5 bases remained unmatched. The CDR3 sequence is CASSVVAGGSTDTQYF. CDR3 in DNA: TGTGCCAGCAGTGTTGTTGCGGGAGGGAGCACAGATACGCAGTATTTT.

This clonotype was seen at least ten times. This chain's CDR3 is CASSSGQQNTEAFF. The CDR3 DNA sequence: TGTGCCAGCAGCTCGGGACAACAGAACACTGAAGCTTTCTTT. The genes are TRBV11-2 and TRBJ1-1; possible D gene TRBD1, 6 bases. Trimming pared 4 bases from V and 1 base from J, leaving 10 bases between. The CDR3 is made up of 14 amino acids. The germline gives CDR1 SGHAT, CDR2 FQNNGV. The complete variable domain, with remaining parts taken from reference TRBV11-2 and TRBJ1-1, reads EAGVAQSPRYKIIEKRQSVAFWCNPISGHATLYWYQQILGQGPKLLIQFQNNGVVDDSQLPKDRFSAERLKGVDSTLKIQPAKLEDSAVYLCASSSGQQNTEAFFGQGTRLTVV.

The genes are TRBV4-1 and TRBJ2-7; the match to TRBD1 covers 10 bases. Germline lookup yields CDR1 MGHRA and CDR2 YSYEKL. The CDR3 is 16 amino acids. V was pared by 0 bases and J by 3 bases, with 5 bases of the junction left unmatched. The DNA of the CDR3 is TGCGCCAGCAGCCAAGATCATGGGGACAGGGGCTACGAGCAGTACTTC. The encoded protein is CASSQDHGDRGYEQYF.

Many counts were recorded for this clonotype. This sequence joins TRBV12-3 or TRBV12-4 and TRBJ1-3; weak D call: TRBD1 (5 bases). Deletions cut 10 bases from V and 0 bases from J, with 10 bases between. The CDR3 consists of 13 residues. The CDR3 DNA is TGTGCCATCCGACAGAACTCTGGAAACACCATATATTTT. This translates into CAIRQNSGNTIYF.

This clonotype came up many times. The chain uses TRBV20-1 and TRBJ2-7; TRBD2 matches 7 bases. V was clipped by 4 bases and J by 0 bases; unmatched bases: 9. Per the germline V gene, CDR1 is DFQATT and CDR2 is SNEGSKA (reference sequence). The CDR3 has 15 residues. The CDR3 DNA reads TGCAGTGCTAAGAGCCCGGCTAGCGGCTCCTACGAGCAGTACTTC. Its translation is CSAKSPASGSYEQYF.

A few counts support this clonotype. This chain connects TRBV12-3 or TRBV12-4 to TRBJ1-5; 7 positions match TRBD1. This CDR3 is 15 amino acids long. The junction had 9 bases not matched to a gene; V was cut back by 4 bases and J by 6 bases. The CDR3: CASSSTTGRGQPQHF. The CDR3, as DNA: TGTGCCAGCAGTTCCACGACAGGGCGGGGTCAGCCCCAGCATTTT.

The rearrangement joins TRBV7-9 to TRBJ2-2; 12 bases agree with TRBD1. The junction had 3 bases not matched to a gene; V was cut back by 6 bases and J by 7 bases. Germline-derived CDR1 and CDR2 are SEHNR and FQNEAQ (reference sequence). CDR3 length equals 14 residues. In DNA form, the CDR3 reads TGTGCCAGCAGGGGACAGGGGGCTGTCGGGGAGCTGTTTTTT. Translating gives CASRGQGAVGELFF.

This clonotype was detected ten times or more. In nucleotides, the CDR3 is TGTGCCAGCATAGAGGCGGGACGGGTAAACAATGAGCAGTTCTTC. Translated: CASIEAGRVNNEQFF. The gene calls are TRBV6-1 and TRBJ2-1, with D possibly being TRBD2 (6 bases). The CDR3 is 15 residues long. The germline CDR1 and CDR2 sequences are MNHNS and SASEGT. Trimming took off 7 bases at V and 5 bases at J, with 18 bases between the two ends.

This clonotype was found a few times. This could be a read error, since a much larger clone is one nucleotide away. The chain combines TRBV11-2 with TRBJ2-3; D is possibly TRBD2 (7 bases). From germline, CDR1 is SGHAT and CDR2 FQNNGV. CDR3 length equals 15 residues. V was pared by 1 base and J by 2 bases, with 10 bases between. CDR3 nucleotides: TGTGCCAGCAGCTTAGTTCGGGGGGCCACAGATACGCAGTATTTT. Encoded protein: CASSLVRGATDTQYF.

This clonotype was found many times. The CDR3 DNA is TGTGCCACCGCCCGGGGGGGACGGGAGCAGTACTTC. This encodes CATARGGREQYF. The rearrangement uses TRBV2 and TRBJ2-7, with 8 bases aligning to TRBD2. Germline loops: CDR1 SNHLY, CDR2 FYNNEI. The CDR3 contains 12 residues. Trimming removed 10 bases from V and 7 bases from J; junction bases left unmatched: 9.

This clonotype was found a few times. The chain combines TRBV20-1 with TRBJ1-4; D possibly corresponds to TRBD1 (6 bases). Trimming shortened V by 2 bases and J by 0 bases, and 16 bases separated the two germline ends. This CDR3 spans 17 amino acids. Per germline, CDR1 DFQATT and CDR2 SNEGSKA (reference sequence). This CDR3 reads CSARLRDIFATNEKLFF. CDR3 nucleotide sequence: TGCAGTGCTAGACTCCGGGACATTTTCGCAACTAATGAAAAACTGTTTTTT.

In its sample, this clonotype was seen many times. The chain uses TRBV4-2 and TRBJ2-7; D gene ambiguous. The CDR3 is 14 residues long. Germline-derived CDR1 and CDR2 are LGHNA and YNFKEQ. V was clipped by 2 bases and J by 1 base, with 9 bases between them. The CDR3 coding sequence is TGTGCCAGCAGCCAAAGTGGCGGTTCCTACGAGCAGTACTTC. It translates to CASSQSGGSYEQYF.

This CDR3 reads CASSKKGRDSYNEQFF. As DNA, the CDR3 is TGTGCCAGCAGCAAGAAGGGACGGGACTCCTACAATGAGCAGTTCTTC. The V and J genes are TRBV5-4 and TRBJ2-1, with D perhaps given as TRBD1 or TRBD2 (5 bases each). The germline V gene has CDR1 SGHNT and CDR2 YYREEE (reference sequence). This CDR3 is 16 amino acids long. Trimming left V 4 bases short and J 0 bases short, with 14 bases between. Drawing the rest from reference TRBV5-4 and TRBJ2-1, the complete variable domain is ETGVTQSPTHLIKTRGQQVTLRCSSQSGHNTVSWYQQALGQGPQFIFQYYREEENGRGNFPPRFSGLQFPNYSSELNVNALELDDSALYLCASSKKGRDSYNEQFFGPGTRLTVL.

The chain joins TRBV5-1 to TRBJ2-6; D gene uncertain. This CDR3 comprises 18 residues. With 0 bases removed from V and 0 bases from J, the gap between germline ends came to 13 bases. Germline V CDR1 and CDR2: SGHRS, YFSETQ. In DNA form, the CDR3 reads TGCGCCAGCAGCTTGGGTGGATATCCCCCCTCTGGGGCCAACGTCCTGACTTTC. Its protein is CASSLGGYPPSGANVLTF.

This clonotype was detected ten times or more. The chain joins TRBV12-3 or TRBV12-4 to TRBJ2-5; D is undetermined. The V end lost 6 bases, the J end lost 5 bases, and 16 bases lay between the germline ends. The CDR3 is made up of 14 amino acids. CDR3 sequence: CASSSTGLGETQYF. The CDR3 coding sequence is TGTGCCAGCAGCTCTACCGGCCTAGGGGAGACCCAGTACTTC.

This clonotype was seen repeatedly, ten times or more. V gene TRBV18 combines with J gene TRBJ2-2; D uncertain. Germline CDR1 reads KGHSH; CDR2 reads LQKENI. The V end lost 4 bases, the J end lost 5 bases, and 14 bases lay between the germline ends. CDR3 length: 15 residues. In nucleotides, the CDR3 is TGTGCCAGCTCACTATACGAACTTGGGACCGGGGAGCTGTTTTTT. This codes for CASSLYELGTGELFF.

This clonotype was detected many times. The chain has TRBV28 and TRBJ2-1; 10 bases line up with TRBD1. Germline lookup yields CDR1 MDHEN and CDR2 SYDVKM. After removal of 5 bases from V and 6 bases from J, the junction contained 4 bases not matched to a gene. This CDR3 spans 14 amino acids. CDR3 protein: CASSRRTGGNEQFF. The CDR3 region has the DNA TGTGCCAGCAGTCGACGGACAGGGGGCAATGAGCAGTTCTTC.

This clonotype was counted many times. V and J are TRBV29-1 and TRBJ2-1; 10 bases are shared with TRBD1. The CDR3 sequence is 18 residues long. Germline CDR1 and CDR2: SQVTM and ANQGSEA. The V and J ends lost 7 bases and 8 bases, in that order; junction bases with no gene match: 23. The CDR3 nucleotides read TGCAGCGCCGTCCTGACAGGGGGCGCGAAGACAGCGGGATATGAGCAGTTCTTC. Residues: CSAVLTGGAKTAGYEQFF.